This T cell receptor beta chain came from a study of vaccination effects on CD4 cells after COVID-19. Here immunoSEQ multiplex PCR was the method, and the copy in TCRdb shows in-frame clones only, minus some. The sample contains some 40,000 clones, roughly 69% of which appear only once. This clone was seen only once. Its antigen remains unknown. Antigen-specific CD4+ T cells were first expanded with viral peptide pools by the ViraFEST assay and only then sequenced. After around 10 days in culture, the CD4+ T cells were isolated. The infection with SARS-CoV-2 (confirmed by PCR) occurred in this person between March and December 2020. After around 2 million PBMC were placed in each well, they were cultured with around 10 IU/ml IL-2 and around 10 ug/ml peptides. The CDR3 is 12 residues long. Trimming cost V 11 bases and J 7 bases, with 18 bases left between them. Germline loops: CDR1 MDHEN, CDR2 SYDVKM.

The receptor was derived from a human donor who had a prior SARS-CoV-2 infection. Sequenced here: CD4+ T cells from PBMCs cultured with HCoV-NL63 spike peptides, sampled before COVID-19 vaccination. This chain uses TRBV28 with TRBJ2-7, with D maybe TRBD1 (5 bases). CDR3 in amino acids: CACAGPLREQYF. For the CDR3, the DNA is TGTGCCTGCGCAGGGCCTCTACGAGAGCAGTACTTC.